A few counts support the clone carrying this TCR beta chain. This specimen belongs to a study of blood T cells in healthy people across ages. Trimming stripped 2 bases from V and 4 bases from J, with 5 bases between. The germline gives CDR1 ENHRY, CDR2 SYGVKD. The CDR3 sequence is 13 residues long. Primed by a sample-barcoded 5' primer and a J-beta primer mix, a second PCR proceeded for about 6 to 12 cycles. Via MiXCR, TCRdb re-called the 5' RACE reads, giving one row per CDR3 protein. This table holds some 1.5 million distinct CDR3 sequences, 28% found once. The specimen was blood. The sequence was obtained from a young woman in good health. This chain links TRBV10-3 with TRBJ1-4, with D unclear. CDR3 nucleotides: TGTGCCATCAGTGAGGGACTTAATGAAAAACTGTTTTTT. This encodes CAISEGLNEKLFF.